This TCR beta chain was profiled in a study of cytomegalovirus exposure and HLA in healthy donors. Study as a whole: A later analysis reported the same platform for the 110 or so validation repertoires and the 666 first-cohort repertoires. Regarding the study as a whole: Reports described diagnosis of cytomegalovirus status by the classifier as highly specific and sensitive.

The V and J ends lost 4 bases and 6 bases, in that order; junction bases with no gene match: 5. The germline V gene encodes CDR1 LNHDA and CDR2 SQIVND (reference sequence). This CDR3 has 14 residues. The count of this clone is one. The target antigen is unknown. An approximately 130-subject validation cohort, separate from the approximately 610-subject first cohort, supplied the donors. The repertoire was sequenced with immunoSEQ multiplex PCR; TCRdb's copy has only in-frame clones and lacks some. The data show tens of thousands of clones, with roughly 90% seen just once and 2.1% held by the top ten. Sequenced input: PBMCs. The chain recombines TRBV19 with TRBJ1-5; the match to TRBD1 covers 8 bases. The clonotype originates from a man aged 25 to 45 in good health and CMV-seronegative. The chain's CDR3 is CASSSGQGVQPQHF. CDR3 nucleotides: TGTGCCAGTAGTAGCGGACAGGGAGTTCAGCCCCAGCATTTT.